This entry lists 17 T cell receptor beta chains sequenced from one sample in a study of spatial heterogeneity in lung cancer. Study conclusions and caveats: Tumor mutation count correlated with how many alpha and beta TCRs expanded intratumorally.

TCRdb called the 5' RACE reads again in MiXCR, with one record for every CDR3 protein. This sample has 9,500 or so distinct CDR3 sequences, with 10% to 15% found just once. These TCRs are of unknown antigen specificity. As to time point: sample taken at primary tumor resection. The material sequenced was lung tumor tissue, taken at surgery. Receptors were obtained from a male donor with early-stage non-small cell lung cancer.

Worth noting for this clonotype: This beta chain turned up in a library designed for alpha chains; as an off-target read, its abundance says little. This CDR3 reads CASSAGQENEKLFF. The CDR3 bases are TGCGCCAGCAGTGCGGGACAGGAAAATGAAAAACTGTTTTTT. The chain has TRBV5-1 and TRBJ1-4; 8 bases are shared with TRBD1. Germline loops: CDR1 SGHRS, CDR2 YFSETQ. J gave up 5 bases and V 5 bases, and 5 bases lay outside the gene matches. The CDR3 is made up of 14 amino acids.

Regarding this clonotype: With the library built for alpha chains, this beta chain is off target and its frequency is not meaningful. The DNA of the CDR3 is TGCGCCAGCAGTTCCGGGACAGGGGGCCGGGGCACAGATACGCAGTATTTT. Its translation: CASSSGTGGRGTDTQYF. This chain uses TRBV5-1 with TRBJ2-3; 12 nucleotides agree with TRBD1. Germline V CDR1 and CDR2: SGHRS, YFSETQ. The CDR3 length is 17 residues. Unmatched junction bases numbered 8, after V lost 5 bases and J lost 1 base. Complete variable domain (other parts from reference TRBV5-1 and TRBJ2-3): KAGVTQTPRYLIKTRGQQVTLSCSPISGHRSVSWYQQTPGQGLQFLFEYFSETQRNKGNFPGRFSGRQFSNSRSEMNVSTLELGDSALYLCASSSGTGGRGTDTQYFGPGTRLTVL.

This clonotype was observed at least ten times. This beta chain turned up in a library designed for alpha chains; as an off-target read, its abundance says little. The chain combines TRBV5-1 with TRBJ2-3; D not resolved. This CDR3 is built from 14 residues. Trimming left V 0 bases short and J 1 base short, with 6 bases between. Germline V gene data show CDR1 as SGHRS and CDR2 as YFSETQ. The CDR3 is CASSLGTRTDTQYF. In DNA, the CDR3 is TGCGCCAGCAGCTTGGGGACCCGCACAGATACGCAGTATTTT.

This clonotype has ten or more counts. The library was prepared for alpha chains; this beta chain is a stray read, so its frequency means little. The rearrangement joins TRBV3-1 to TRBJ2-5, with D perhaps matching TRBD2 (6 bases). Germline V gene lookup returns CDR1 LGHDT and CDR2 YNNKEL (reference sequence). V lost 3 bases, J lost 0 bases, and 11 bases lay in between. The CDR3 totals 15 residues. The CDR3: CASSQAGRHQETQYF. CDR3 DNA: TGTGCCAGCAGCCAGGCGGGGCGCCACCAAGAGACCCAGTACTTC.

This clonotype was observed a handful of times. This beta chain is a stray read from a library made for alpha chains; its abundance is not meaningful. The CDR3 loop is CASSQRQGTDGYTF. The CDR3 DNA reads TGTGCCAGCAGCCAAAGACAGGGGACGGATGGCTACACCTTC. The chain has TRBV12-3 or TRBV12-4 and TRBJ1-2, with 8 bases that match TRBD1. The CDR3 consists of 14 residues. V gave up 6 bases and J gave up 6 bases; unmatched junction bases: 9.

This clonotype was found many times. This beta chain is off target for a library built for alpha chains, so its abundance means little. The chain couples TRBV6-5 to TRBJ1-5; no clear D. Germline CDR1 and CDR2: MNHEY and SVGAGI. V lost 1 base, J lost 1 base, and 23 bases lay in between. CDR3 size: 20 residues. The CDR3 is CASSYYIVVVKDGSNQPQHF. The CDR3 coding sequence is TGTGCCAGCAGTTACTATATCGTGGTTGTAAAGGACGGAAGCAATCAGCCCCAGCATTTT.

This clonotype was seen at least ten times. The library was built for alpha chains, so this beta chain is an off-target read and its size means little. This rearrangement joins TRBV6-5 to TRBJ1-6, with 8 bases that match TRBD1. This CDR3 contains 14 residues. The germline V gene encodes CDR1 MNHEY and CDR2 SVGAGI. The junction had 6 bases not matched to a gene; V was cut back by 6 bases and J by 8 bases. The CDR3 DNA follows: TGTGCCAGCAGGCTGACAGGGGAAGATTCACCCCTCCACTTT. Its protein product is CASRLTGEDSPLHF.

Regarding this clonotype: This beta chain is off target for a library built for alpha chains, so its abundance means little. This chain uses TRBV7-2 with TRBJ2-3; 14 positions match TRBD2. Germline assignment: CDR1 SGHTA and CDR2 FQGNSA. The CDR3 sequence is 16 residues long. J gave up 5 bases and V 4 bases, and 5 bases lay outside the gene matches. Here the CDR3 reads CASSSRGTSGRDTQYF. CDR3 coding DNA: TGTGCCAGCAGCTCCCGGGGGACTAGCGGGAGAGATACGCAGTATTTT.

As regards this clonotype: Within a library made for alpha chains, this beta chain is off target, and its count is uninformative. The chain uses TRBV4-3 and TRBJ1-4; TRBD1 might be the D (5 bases). This CDR3 has 16 amino acids. V was cut by 0 bases and J by 8 bases, with 16 bases left in between. In germline, CDR1 is LGHNA, CDR2 YSLEER. CDR3 sequence: CASSQDWAGLLEKLFF. The CDR3, as DNA: TGCGCCAGCAGCCAAGATTGGGCAGGGTTGTTAGAAAAACTGTTTTTT.

A note on this clonotype: This beta chain is an unintended read in a library built for alpha chains; its size means little. The chain employs TRBV7-3 and TRBJ2-6; D remains ambiguous. CDR3 length: 13 residues. The germline gives CDR1 SGHTA, CDR2 FQGTGA. Trimming left V 3 bases short and J 2 bases short, with 2 bases between. Written as DNA, the CDR3 is TGTGCCAGCAGCTTCACTGGGGCCAACGTCCTGACTTTC. It yields the protein CASSFTGANVLTF.

Comments on this clonotype: This beta chain slipped into a library made for alpha chains as a stray read, so its size is not meaningful. The chain combines TRBV28 with TRBJ1-1; D gene unclear. Trimming cost V 10 bases and J 1 base, with 7 bases left between them. Per germline, CDR1 MDHEN and CDR2 SYDVKM. The CDR3 length is 11 residues. CDR3 in amino acids: CATLTNTEAFF. In DNA form, the CDR3 reads TGTGCCACCCTCACGAACACTGAAGCTTTCTTT.

This clonotype is deemed medium-sized. This beta chain represents an off-target read in a library built for alpha chains; its size is of limited meaning. The chain carries TRBV24-1 and TRBJ2-1, with unresolved D. The germline V gene encodes CDR1 KGHDR and CDR2 SFDVKD. This CDR3 has 13 amino acids. Trimming removed 8 bases at V and 3 bases at J, with 10 bases between. The CDR3 spells CATTHYVYNEQFF. The CDR3 coding sequence is TGTGCCACCACCCATTATGTCTACAATGAGCAGTTCTTC.

This clonotype was counted at least ten times. The library was prepared for alpha chains; this beta chain is a stray read, so its frequency means little. This chain links TRBV7-3 with TRBJ2-1; 9 bases are shared with TRBD2. The V gene end was trimmed by 5 bases and the J gene end by 4 bases; junction bases not matched to a gene: 15. CDR1 is SGHTA, CDR2 FQGTGA, per germline. This CDR3 is built from 18 residues. CDR3: CASSLWGSGRLGYNEQFF. The CDR3 DNA sequence: TGTGCCAGCAGCCTCTGGGGTAGCGGGAGACTCGGATACAATGAGCAGTTCTTC.

This clonotype is labeled medium-sized. Found in a library prepared for alpha chains, this beta chain is an off-target read, and its abundance has little meaning. For the CDR3, the DNA is TGTGCCAGCAGCTTAGCGGGACTAGCGGGAGAGACCCAGTACTTC. As protein: CASSLAGLAGETQYF. The rearrangement links TRBV7-2 to TRBJ2-5, with 12 nucleotides matching TRBD2. Germline V CDR1 and CDR2: SGHTA, FQGNSA. The J segment lost 4 bases and the V segment lost 0 bases, leaving 0 bases of the junction unmatched. The CDR3 covers 15 residues.

This clonotype occurred many times. As an off-target read in a library built for alpha chains, this beta chain has a frequency of little significance. The chain couples TRBV5-1 to TRBJ1-3, with 7 bases fitting TRBD1. CDR3 length: 18 residues. Trimming cost V 4 bases and J 1 base; bases outside gene matches: 14. Germline lookup yields CDR1 SGHRS and CDR2 YFSETQ. The CDR3 nucleotides are TGCGCCAGCAGCCCAACCGGGACAGACTACTCTTCTGGAAACACCATATATTTT. Translation gives CASSPTGTDYSSGNTIYF.

As for this clonotype: This beta chain was picked up by a library intended for alpha chains and is off target, so its count carries little meaning. This sequence joins TRBV28 and TRBJ1-2; D gene ambiguous. Germline V gene lookup returns CDR1 MDHEN and CDR2 SYDVKM. CDR3 length equals 13 residues. V lost 5 bases to trimming and J lost 5 bases, with 12 bases between them. CDR3 residues: CASSPSWVYGYTF. In DNA form, the CDR3 reads TGTGCCAGCAGTCCCAGTTGGGTTTATGGCTACACCTTC.

This clonotype was seen at least ten times. Little can be read into the size of this beta chain, an off-target read in a library designed for alpha chains. Here the CDR3 reads CASSPGSGQETQYF. The CDR3 DNA reads TGTGCCAGCAGCCCCGGGAGCGGGCAAGAGACCCAGTACTTC. The chain joins TRBV7-3 to TRBJ2-5; TRBD2 might be the D (6 bases). The ends were cut back, 5 bases at V and 2 bases at J, with 12 bases in the middle. The V gene's germline CDR1 is SGHTA and CDR2 FQGTGA. This CDR3 has 14 residues. Full variable domain (outside the CDR3, taken from reference TRBV7-3 and TRBJ2-5): GAGVSQTPSNKVTEKGKYVELRCDPISGHTALYWYRQSLGQGPEFLIYFQGTGAADDSGLPNDRFFAVRPEGSVSTLKIQRTERGDSAVYLCASSPGSGQETQYFGPGTRLLVL.